These T cell receptor beta chains were read from a single sample in a study of cytomegalovirus exposure and HLA in healthy donors. TCRdb keeps only in-frame clones here, not all; method: immunoSEQ multiplex PCR. The sample includes roughly 180,000 clones, about 89% of them seen just once. Sequencing used PBMCs. These receptors originate from a man aged 25-45 years in good health and CMV-seropositive. Both conserved end residues are part of each CDR3. D genes are given only for firm matches. Size tells how often a clone was seen (once, few, many) or the class of an expanded clone, and some rows leave it out.

cdr3_length,j_call,d_call,v_call,clone_size,cdr3_nt,cdr3_aa
14,TRBJ2-7,TRBD2,TRBV28,.,TGTGCCAGCAGGTCTAGCGGGAGTAGCTACGAGCAGTACTTC,CASRSSGSSYEQYF
19,TRBJ2-2,.,TRBV4-2,.,TGTGCCAGCAGCCAAAACCAAGGGCGCGGGATAGGGGCCACCGGGGAGCTGTTTTTT,CASSQNQGRGIGATGELFF
15,TRBJ2-7,.,TRBV5-1,.,TGCGCCAGCAGCCCAGAGCGAACCAGCTCCTACGAGCAGTACTTC,CASSPERTSSYEQYF
12,TRBJ1-2,TRBD1,TRBV27,.,TGTGCCAGCAGGGGGGACAGGGATGGCTACACCTTC,CASRGDRDGYTF
16,TRBJ2-7,.,TRBV2,.,TGTGCCAGCAGCGACTCTATCTCCGAAACCGGGGACGAGCAGTACTTC,CASSDSISETGDEQYF
14,TRBJ2-3,TRBD2,TRBV9,.,TGTGCCAGCAGTCTAGCGGGAGGTGCAGATACGCAGTATTTT,CASSLAGGADTQYF
14,TRBJ1-5,.,TRBV19,.,TGTGCCAGTAGCCGGTTGGAAGTCAATCAGCCCCAGCATTTT,CASSRLEVNQPQHF
14,TRBJ2-2,.,TRBV6-5,once,TGTGCCAGCAGTGCCTCGAGGAACACCGGGGAGCTGTTTTTT,CASSASRNTGELFF
14,TRBJ1-2,.,TRBV28,.,TGTGCCAGCAGTTTAGTTTTAACGGCCTATGGCTACACCTTC,CASSLVLTAYGYTF
13,TRBJ2-1,TRBD1,TRBV5-6,.,TGTGCCAGCTCACGGGACAGGTACAATGAGCAGTTCTTC,CASSRDRYNEQFF
13,TRBJ1-1,.,TRBV6-5,.,TGTGCCAGCAGTTACGGATCGAACACTGAAGCTTTCTTT,CASSYGSNTEAFF
15,TRBJ1-1,.,TRBV4-1,once,TGCGCCAGCAGCCAAGAGCTACCGCTGAACACTGAAGCTTTCTTT,CASSQELPLNTEAFF
16,TRBJ1-5,TRBD1,TRBV19,.,TGTGCCAGTAGTTTAACAGGGGTAGGTAGCAATCAGCCCCAGCATTTT,CASSLTGVGSNQPQHF
13,TRBJ2-7,TRBD1,TRBV11-3,once,TGTGCCAGCAGTTTAACAGGGGACGGCGAGCAGTACTTC,CASSLTGDGEQYF
15,TRBJ1-2,.,TRBV19,.,TGTGCCACCAATCCGGCGGGGGGAGAGTGGTATGGCTACACCTTC,CATNPAGGEWYGYTF
14,TRBJ2-7,TRBD2,TRBV19,.,TGTGCCAGTACCGGGACTAGCGGGAACTACGAGCAGTACTTC,CASTGTSGNYEQYF
13,TRBJ2-7,.,TRBV30,.,TGTGCCTGGAGTCGGGACACCCCCGACGAGCAGTACTTC,CAWSRDTPDEQYF
15,TRBJ2-7,TRBD1,TRBV5-4,.,TGTGCCAGCTATTATTCGGGACAGGGCCCCTACGAGCAGTACTTC,CASYYSGQGPYEQYF
13,TRBJ1-5,.,TRBV2,.,TGTGCCAGCAGAGGGACTAGCAATCAGCCCCAGCATTTT,CASRGTSNQPQHF
16,TRBJ1-2,TRBD1,TRBV16,once,TGTGCCAGCAGCCAATCGGGGACAGGGGGTTACTATGGCTACACCTTC,CASSQSGTGGYYGYTF
16,TRBJ1-2,TRBD1,TRBV5-1,.,TGCGCCAGCAGCCTGGAAGGCTTTATGACAGGGGTAGGCTACACCTTC,CASSLEGFMTGVGYTF
15,TRBJ2-5,.,TRBV27,.,TGTGCCAGCAGTCCACTAGCTGACTACCAAGAGACCCAGTACTTC,CASSPLADYQETQYF
16,TRBJ1-1,.,TRBV7-2,.,TGTGCCAGCAGCTTACAACACGGGACCGCGAACACTGAAGCTTTCTTT,CASSLQHGTANTEAFF
18,TRBJ2-2,TRBD1,TRBV7-9,.,TGTGCCAGCAGCTCTCGTGGACAGGGGGCGCAGGTCACCGGGGAGCTGTTTTTT,CASSSRGQGAQVTGELFF
19,TRBJ2-3,TRBD2,TRBV13,once,TGTGCCAGCAGCTTAATGACTAGCGGGGGGACAACGACCTCAGATACGCAGTATTTT,CASSLMTSGGTTTSDTQYF
12,TRBJ1-5,.,TRBV9,.,TGTGCCAGCAGCTCCGGGTCGGCGCCCCAGCATTTT,CASSSGSAPQHF
12,TRBJ2-7,.,TRBV13,.,TGTGCCAGCAGCTTCCAGGGGAGCGAGCAGTACTTC,CASSFQGSEQYF
13,TRBJ1-1,.,TRBV6-5,.,TGTGCCAGCAGACAGGACGGGGGCACTGAAGCTTTCTTT,CASRQDGGTEAFF
14,TRBJ1-2,TRBD1,TRBV7-9,once,TGTGCCAGCATGAGACAGGGGGAGGTCTATGGCTACACCTTC,CASMRQGEVYGYTF
15,TRBJ1-5,.,TRBV2,few,TGTGCCAGCAGTGAGGGTCGGGACCGCGAAAAGCCCCAGCATTTT,CASSEGRDREKPQHF
12,TRBJ1-1,TRBD1,TRBV13,.,TGTGCCAGCAGCAGCTGGACAGGAGAAGCTTTCTTT,CASSSWTGEAFF
17,TRBJ1-4,.,TRBV27,.,TGTGCCAGCAATCCCCTTGCCCCCTCGGGAGGCAATGAAAAACTGTTTTTT,CASNPLAPSGGNEKLFF
15,TRBJ1-4,.,TRBV19,.,TGTGCCAGTAGTACCCCCCGGACGGATAATGAAAAACTGTTTTTT,CASSTPRTDNEKLFF
15,TRBJ2-2,TRBD2,TRBV9,.,TGTGCCAGCAGCGTAGGAGGACTAGCGGCCGGGGAGCTGTTTTTT,CASSVGGLAAGELFF
13,TRBJ1-2,.,TRBV11-3,.,TGTGCCAGCAGCTTAGCAGGGAACTATGGCTACACCTTC,CASSLAGNYGYTF
13,TRBJ2-5,.,TRBV6-5,.,TGTGCCAGCAGTTACTCGATCGGAGAGACCCAGTACTTC,CASSYSIGETQYF